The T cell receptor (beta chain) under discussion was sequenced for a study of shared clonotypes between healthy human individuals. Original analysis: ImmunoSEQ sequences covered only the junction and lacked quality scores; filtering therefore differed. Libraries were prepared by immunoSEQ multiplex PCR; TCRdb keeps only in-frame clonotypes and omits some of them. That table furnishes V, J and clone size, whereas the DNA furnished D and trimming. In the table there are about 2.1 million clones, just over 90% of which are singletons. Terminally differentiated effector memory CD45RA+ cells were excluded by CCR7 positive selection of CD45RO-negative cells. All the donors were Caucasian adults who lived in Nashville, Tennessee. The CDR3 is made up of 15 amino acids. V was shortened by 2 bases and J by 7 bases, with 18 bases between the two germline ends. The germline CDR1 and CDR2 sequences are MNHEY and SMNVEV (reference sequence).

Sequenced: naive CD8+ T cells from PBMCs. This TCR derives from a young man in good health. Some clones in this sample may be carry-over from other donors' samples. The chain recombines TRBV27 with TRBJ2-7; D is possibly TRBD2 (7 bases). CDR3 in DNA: TGTGCCAGCAGTTTAGTAAGGGCGGGGGCTGTAGAGCAGTACTTC. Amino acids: CASSLVRAGAVEQYF.